The T cell receptor (beta chain) under discussion was sequenced for a study of blood T cells in healthy people across ages. Deletions cut 1 base from V and 5 bases from J, with 15 bases between. CDR3 size: 15 residues. Germline V gene data show CDR1 as SGDLS and CDR2 as YYNGEE. This clonotype came up a few times. It was with a sample-barcoded 5' primer and a J-beta primer mix that a second PCR of about 7 to 12 cycles was run. TCRdb passed the 5' RACE reads through MiXCR, listing each CDR3 protein once. The sample records 850,000 or so distinct CDR3 sequences, roughly 26% being singletons. Sequences were obtained from blood. The source is an elderly woman in good health. This chain connects TRBV9 to TRBJ1-1; D gene unclear. This CDR3 is CASSVSGTRGTEAFF. Written as DNA, the CDR3 is TGTGCCAGCAGCGTATCGGGTACCCGAGGTACTGAAGCTTTCTTT.